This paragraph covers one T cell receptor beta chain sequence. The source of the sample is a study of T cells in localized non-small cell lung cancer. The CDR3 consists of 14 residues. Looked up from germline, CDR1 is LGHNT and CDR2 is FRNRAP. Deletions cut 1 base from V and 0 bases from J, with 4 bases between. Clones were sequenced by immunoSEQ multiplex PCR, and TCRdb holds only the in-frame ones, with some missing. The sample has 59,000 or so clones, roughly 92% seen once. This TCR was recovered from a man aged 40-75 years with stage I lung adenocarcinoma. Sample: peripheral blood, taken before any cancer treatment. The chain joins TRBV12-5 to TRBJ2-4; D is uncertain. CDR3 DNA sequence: TGTGCTAGTGGTTTGGACCTAGCCAAAAACATTCAGTACTTC. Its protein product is CASGLDLAKNIQYF.